Sequencing of this T cell receptor beta chain was carried out in a study of OX40 agonist ivuxolimab in advanced cancers. Profiled with immunoSEQ multiplex PCR; TCRdb holds only in-frame clones, not every one. The sample yields about 17,000 clones, roughly nine tenths seen once. Study observations and caveats: CD4+ and CD8+ blood T cells expanded clonally by week 6 at 0.1 to 3.0 mg/kg. In the expanded peripheral T cells, antigen specificity was never determined.

Per the germline V gene, CDR1 is LNHDA and CDR2 is SQIVND (reference sequence). CDR3 size: 15 residues. The V end was cut by 10 bases, the J end by 1 base, with 17 bases between. Comments on this clone: Its antigen is as yet unknown.

This material consisted of CD4+ or CD8+ T cells sorted from blood, taken in a trial of the OX40 agonist ivuxolimab. The chain couples TRBV19 to TRBJ1-3; the D gene is possibly TRBD1 (6 bases). This clonotype was obtained from an adult with an advanced solid tumor such as melanoma, head and neck, liver or kidney cancer. The CDR3: CATSWGGLSGNTIYF. CDR3 DNA sequence: TGTGCCACCTCGTGGGGGGGCCTATCTGGAAACACCATATATTTT. Full variable domain (rest looked up from reference TRBV19 and TRBJ1-3): DGGITQSPKYLFRKEGQNVTLSCEQNLNHDAMYWYRQDPGQGLRLIYYSQIVNDFQKGDIAEGYSVSREKKESFPLTVTSAQKNPTAFYLCATSWGGLSGNTIYFGEGSWLTVV.